The next 6 T cell receptor beta chains were all read from a single sample in a study of post-analysis software for immune sequencing data. Unique-molecular-identifier-tagged TCR beta cDNA libraries were used. Each CDR3 protein is one row after TCRdb ran MiXCR on the PCR reads. The repertoire holds around 500,000 distinct CDR3 sequences, with around a third as singletons. These receptors' antigens are unknown. Study outcomes and limitations: When patients were compared with controls, roughly five TRBV segments were more frequent, TRBV5-6, TRBV5-1 and TRBV20-1 among them.

Sample: blood. The receptors stem from a girl younger than 18 with multiple sclerosis.

This clonotype was seen a few times. The chain recombines TRBV5-1 with TRBJ2-7; TRBD1 aligns across 12 bases. After removal of 2 bases from V and 7 bases from J, the junction contained 13 bases not matched to a gene. This CDR3 is built from 17 residues. Germline V gene lookup returns CDR1 SGHRS and CDR2 YFSETQ. The DNA for the CDR3 is TGCGCCAGCAGCTTCCAGCCGCCGGGACAGGGGGCGATGGAGCAGTACTTC. This encodes CASSFQPPGQGAMEQYF.

In this sample, this clonotype turned up a few times. The chain links TRBV20-1 to TRBJ2-1, with TRBD1 identical over 7 bases. The CDR3 length is 15 residues. Germline assignment: CDR1 DFQATT and CDR2 SNEGSKA (reference sequence). V shed 6 bases, J shed 4 bases, and the junction held 12 bases outside the gene matches. CDR3: CSAQGRTGGYNEQFF. CDR3 coding DNA: TGCAGTGCCCAGGGTCGGACAGGTGGATACAATGAGCAGTTCTTC.

There are a few counts of this clonotype. The chain uses TRBV20-1 and TRBJ2-5; D perhaps matches TRBD2 (5 bases). Germline V gives CDR1 DFQATT, CDR2 SNEGSKA (reference sequence). The CDR3 loop spans 14 amino acids. V was cut by 2 bases and J by 5 bases, with 15 bases left in between. CDR3 sequence: CSARTRLNWETQYF. The DNA for the CDR3 is TGCAGTGCTAGAACACGACTAAACTGGGAGACCCAGTACTTC.

This clonotype was recorded many times. Sequence at one end of the junction differs from germline and may be a read error. The gene calls are TRBV5-1 and TRBJ2-5; 8 bases match TRBD2. The CDR3 runs 14 residues. Germline CDR1 reads SGHRS; CDR2 reads YFSETQ. CDR3 sequence (DNA): TGTGCCAGCAGTTTAGCGGGACTAGAAGAGACCCAGTACTTC. Protein product: CASSLAGLEETQYF.

This clonotype occurred many times. V gene TRBV6-6 combines with J gene TRBJ2-3; D gene unclear. The V gene's germline CDR1 is MNHNY and CDR2 SVGAGI (reference sequence). V lost 6 bases to trimming and J lost 3 bases, with 10 bases between them. The CDR3 consists of 13 residues. The CDR3: CASSRDGTDTQYF. As DNA, the CDR3 is TGTGCCAGCAGCCGTGATGGAACAGATACGCAGTATTTT.

CDR3 protein: CASSIRGRRNEKLFF. CDR3 bases: TGTGCCAGCAGTATCCGGGGCAGACGTAATGAAAAACTGTTTTTT. The V call is TRBV6-6, the J call TRBJ1-4, with a tentative D call TRBD1 (5 bases). Trimming shortened V by 5 bases and J by 4 bases, and 14 bases separated the two germline ends. The germline V gene has CDR1 MNHNY and CDR2 SVGAGI (reference sequence). This CDR3 contains 15 residues.